This TCR beta chain was obtained from a study of T cells in Graves' hyperthyroidism and ophthalmopathy. This clonotype was observed at least ten times. Germline lookup yields CDR1 PRHDT and CDR2 FYEKMQ (reference sequence). The CDR3 is 14 residues long. V was clipped by 11 bases and J by 4 bases, with 18 bases between them. RNA transcripts yielded amplified TCR beta CDR3 regions. An initial round of RT-PCR targeting the TCR CDR3 relied on the HTBI primer set. Each CDR3 protein is one row after TCRdb ran MiXCR on the multiplex PCR reads. The table records about half a million distinct CDR3 sequences, about a fifth of them present only once.

Input material: blood. The genes are TRBV13 and TRBJ1-5; no reliable D call. The clonotype originates from a man younger than 35 with Graves' hyperthyroidism. The CDR3 reads CACRTGNENQPQHF. The CDR3 nucleotides are TGTGCCTGCCGGACGGGGAATGAGAATCAGCCCCAGCATTTT.